This T cell receptor beta chain was documented in a study of T cells after yellow fever vaccination. Study context: Memory subsets EM, EMRA, CM and Tscm were separated by sorting based on CD3, CD45RA, CCR7 and CD95. Those fractions that held only low numbers of cells were prepared using the SMART-Seq v4 Ultra Low Input RNA kit.

V dropped 4 bases and J dropped 2 bases, with 11 bases sitting between them. The germline V gene encodes CDR1 MGHRA and CDR2 YSYEKL. This CDR3 is 14 amino acids long. TCRdb used MiXCR to reprocess the 5' RACE reads, holding one entry per CDR3 protein. The sample contains approximately 32,000 distinct CDR3 sequences, 8% to 11% of which appear only once. This clonotype has ten or more counts. Points from the study as a whole: The secondary response showed a weaker magnitude and a faster peak, day 5 versus 15.

V usage is TRBV4-1 and J usage is TRBJ1-2; D remains ambiguous. The TCR sequence derives from a man aged 18 to 29 who received the YFV17D yellow fever vaccine. Material: PBMCs, either bulk or a sorted T-cell subset (CD4+, CD8+, memory, or dextramer-sorted; not recorded which), obtained around 15 days after the first yellow fever vaccination. CDR3: CASSRDPGNYGYTF. CDR3 DNA sequence: TGCGCCAGCAGCCGAGATCCGGGCAACTATGGCTACACCTTC.